The present T cell receptor beta chain was sequenced within a study of T-cell reconstitution after alpha-beta-depleted transplantation in children. This clonotype was seen at least ten times. CDR1 DFQATT and CDR2 SNEGSKA come from the germline V gene (reference sequence). The CDR3 sequence is 17 residues long. The V gene lost 0 bases and the J gene lost 0 bases, with 14 bases spanning the gap. Unique molecular identifiers were incorporated during preparation of the TCRbeta library. TCRdb recomputed calls from the PCR reads with MiXCR, one row per CDR3 protein. The sample carries approximately 500,000 distinct CDR3 sequences, about 10% recorded once.

The clonotype originates from a child under 10 years old with inherited bone marrow failure, due to receive a stem cell transplant. The sample consisted of PBMCs, taken before TCRalphabeta/CD19-depleted stem cell transplant. V and J are TRBV20-1 and TRBJ1-4; D is possibly TRBD1 (6 bases). CDR3 coding DNA: TGCAGTGCTAGAGATCTTACAGGGAGGACAACTAATGAAAAACTGTTTTTT. Encoded protein: CSARDLTGRTTNEKLFF.